What follows is one TCR beta chain and its context. This sample is drawn from a study of T-cell reconstitution after alpha-beta-depleted transplantation in children. Preparation of the TCRbeta library involved a method that used unique molecular identifiers. MiXCR, applied by TCRdb to the PCR reads, yields one record per CDR3 protein. The sample yields a few hundred thousand distinct CDR3 sequences, roughly 13% seen once. This CDR3 is 16 amino acids long. V lost 6 bases to trimming and J lost 8 bases; unmatched junction nucleotides: 9. Germline V gives CDR1 MNHEY, CDR2 SVGEGT. The origin of this receptor is a male patient between 5 and 17 years old who had a stem cell transplant for acute myeloid leukemia, so the T cells may come from the graft donor. The sample consisted of PBMCs, mostly from graft donor cells, taken 360 days after TCRalphabeta/CD19-depleted stem cell transplant. J is TRBJ2-1 and V is TRBV6-2 or TRBV6-3, with 14 bases fitting TRBD2. CDR3: CASSGTSGSGRYEQFF. As DNA, the CDR3 is TGTGCCAGCAGCGGGACTAGCGGGAGTGGTAGGTATGAGCAGTTCTTC.